This T cell receptor (beta chain) derives from a study of identical twins. Study-level points and caveats: It was cross-sectional statistical analysis, not following the same donors, that the conclusions relied on. Invariant MAIT and iNKT cells could partly confound zero-insertion analyses.

This clonotype has more than one count but fewer than ten. Its target is not known. Template switching added a universal primer site; cDNA carried unique molecular identifiers. TCRdb re-called the 5' RACE reads through MiXCR, storing one row per CDR3 protein. The top ten hold about 0.98% of the sample, which has 700,000 or so distinct CDR3 sequences, 8% to 9% seen once. The ends lost 4 bases at V and 3 bases at J; junction bases unmatched: 6. CDR1 is MNHEY and CDR2 is SMNVEV in the germline V gene (reference sequence). This CDR3 comprises 14 residues. The same sample was also studied in work on yellow fever vaccine responses in identical twins. From that paper: Twins' vaccine T cell responses were reported to seem partly convergent and partly personalized.

Sequencing was done on a sample of PBMCs. The TCR sequence derives from a woman aged 18-35 years in good health. J is TRBJ2-7 and V is TRBV27; 7 nucleotides agree with TRBD1. The CDR3 DNA reads as TGTGCCAGCAGTTCTCTGGGGACAGTCTACGAGCAGTACTTC. It encodes CASSSLGTVYEQYF.